The present TCR beta chain was sequenced within a study of cytomegalovirus exposure and HLA in healthy donors. The PCR used 60 Vbeta and 13 Jbeta primers. The method was immunoSEQ multiplex PCR; TCRdb's version includes in-frame clones alone and lacks a portion of them. Of some 220,000 clones listed, 70% to 85% are singletons. The V end was cut by 3 bases, the J end by 10 bases, with 10 bases between. The length of the CDR3 is 12 residues. The germline V gene encodes CDR1 SNHLY and CDR2 FYNNEI. The chain recombines TRBV2 with TRBJ2-1; unclear D gene. This TCR derives from a woman aged 40 to 50 in good health and CMV-seronegative. The specimen was PBMCs. The DNA of the CDR3 is TGTGCCAGCAGTGACGCAGGTCGAGAGCAGTTCTTC. It yields the protein CASSDAGREQFF.